The 31 T cell receptor beta chains below all came from one sample that was sequenced in a study of vaccination effects on CD4 cells after COVID-19. Using viral peptide pools, the ViraFEST assay grew out antigen-specific CD4+ T cells prior to sequencing. The culture ran for approximately nine days before CD4+ T cells were isolated. All vaccine recipients tested negative for nucleocapsid antibodies and had never contracted SARS-CoV-2 infection. Generated by immunoSEQ multiplex PCR, the TCRdb table keeps only in-frame clones and is missing some. The sample shows tens of thousands of clones, around 76% of them seen only once. Their antigens are not known. Sequencing was performed on CD4+ T cells from PBMCs cultured with SARS-CoV-2 spike peptides, taken before COVID-19 vaccination. The receptors originated from a human donor who received a COVID-19 vaccine.

V gene TRBV7-9 combines with J gene TRBJ2-5; a weak D match, TRBD2 (6 bases). Trimming left V 2 bases short and J 3 bases short, with 13 bases between. The CDR3 extends over 15 amino acids. CDR1 SEHNR and CDR2 FQNEAQ come from the germline V gene (reference sequence). The CDR3 DNA follows: TGTGCCAGCAGCTTAACCGGGCGGAGGGAAGAGACCCAGTACTTC. Translation: CASSLTGRREETQYF. Full variable domain (missing parts from reference TRBV7-9 and TRBJ2-5): DTGVSQNPRHKITKRGQNVTFRCDPISEHNRLYWYRQTLGQGPEFLTYFQNEAQLEKSRLLSDRFSAERPKGSFSTLEIQRTEQGDSAMYLCASSLTGRREETQYFGPGTRLLVL.

The V and J genes are TRBV6-6 and TRBJ2-3; no firm D call. With 0 bases removed from V and 2 bases from J, the gap between germline ends came to 3 bases. The CDR3 is 13 residues long. Germline V gives CDR1 MNHNY, CDR2 SVGAGI (reference sequence). CDR3 nucleotides: TGTGCCAGCAGTTACTCAGCCACAGATACGCAGTATTTT. Translated, it gives CASSYSATDTQYF.

This clone was seen a few times. The chain has TRBV6-5 and TRBJ1-2, with a possible D match to TRBD1 (5 bases). Between the trimmed V and J ends, which lost 2 bases and 7 bases, there was a span of 14 bases. The CDR3 runs to 14 residues. CDR1 is MNHEY and CDR2 is SVGAGI in the germline V gene. CDR3 bases: TGTGCCAGCAGTTACCAGGGACCTGCGGGTGGCTACACCTTC. This gives the protein CASSYQGPAGGYTF.

The gene calls are TRBV6-5 and TRBJ2-7, with 7 bases fitting TRBD2. Trimming at V came to 5 bases and at J to 4 bases, leaving 5 bases not matched to a gene. Germline loops: CDR1 MNHEY, CDR2 SVGAGI. The CDR3 spans 13 residues. CDR3 protein: CASSRGVEYEQYV. The CDR3 bases are TGTGCCAGCAGTCGGGGGGTAGAGTACGAGCAGTACGTC.

This chain links TRBV7-2 with TRBJ2-7; possibly TRBD2 for D (5 bases). V gave up 1 base and J gave up 3 bases, with 7 bases separating them. CDR3 length equals 13 residues. CDR1 and CDR2 from the germline V gene are SGHTA and FQGNSA. This CDR3 reads CASSLDGNYEQYV. Written as DNA, the CDR3 is TGTGCCAGCAGCTTAGACGGGAACTACGAGCAGTACGTC.

This chain connects TRBV6-5 to TRBJ1-6; possibly TRBD1 for D (5 bases). Germline values: CDR1 MNHEY, CDR2 SVGAGI. The V gene lost 4 bases and the J gene lost 7 bases, with 8 bases spanning the gap. The CDR3 is 13 residues long. The chain's CDR3 is CASSWDGNSPLHF. The CDR3 DNA reads TGTGCCAGCAGTTGGGACGGAAATTCACCCCTCCACTTT.

This clone occurred a few times. The chain couples TRBV3-1 (or the pseudogene TRBV3-2) to TRBJ2-2; tentative D call: TRBD2 (7 bases). Trimming stripped 1 base from V and 6 bases from J, with 9 bases between. The V gene's germline CDR1 is LGHDT and CDR2 YNNKEL (reference sequence). This CDR3 region has 14 residues. CDR3 loop: CASSQGGGPGELFF. The CDR3 region has the DNA TGTGCCAGCAGCCAAGGCGGGGGCCCCGGGGAGCTGTTTTTT.

This sequence joins TRBV5-1 and TRBJ2-2; 7 nucleotides line up with TRBD2. This CDR3 spans 16 amino acids. With 3 bases clipped from V and 2 bases from J, the junction kept 7 bases outside the gene matches. Per germline, CDR1 SGHRS and CDR2 YFSETQ. The CDR3 nucleotides read TGCGCCAGCAGCTGGGAGGGCAGGGCAAACACCGGGGAGCTGTTTTTT. Translating gives CASSWEGRANTGELFF.

This chain connects TRBV3-1 (or the pseudogene TRBV3-2) to TRBJ1-2; weak D call: TRBD1 (6 bases). The CDR3 is 13 amino acids. Germline V lookup: CDR1 LGHDT, CDR2 YNNKEL (reference sequence). Between the trimmed V and J ends, which lost 4 bases and 2 bases, there was a span of 8 bases. The CDR3 spells CASSRTGNYGYTF. The CDR3 nucleotides are TGTGCCAGCAGCCGAACAGGGAACTATGGCTACACCTTC.

The rearrangement links TRBV7-2 to TRBJ1-2; 9 bases map to TRBD1. With V trimmed by 7 bases and J by 4 bases, 4 bases remained unmatched. Germline CDR1 is SGHTA and CDR2 is FQGNSA. The CDR3 is made up of 13 amino acids. The CDR3 region is CASTLGQGYGYTF. DNA of the CDR3: TGTGCCAGCACCCTGGGACAGGGCTATGGCTACACCTTC.

The chain uses TRBV2 and TRBJ2-5; the match to TRBD1 covers 9 bases. Trimming took 6 bases from V and 2 from J; bases not matched to a gene: 4. Germline CDR1 SNHLY, CDR2 FYNNEI. This CDR3 spans 14 amino acids. This CDR3 is CASSTDRGQETQYF. CDR3 DNA sequence: TGTGCCAGCAGCACAGACAGGGGGCAAGAGACCCAGTACTTC.

This clone has only a few counts. The rearrangement uses TRBV9 and TRBJ1-2; no clear D. CDR1 and CDR2 (germline): SGDLS, YYNGEE. Trimming cost V 3 bases and J 4 bases, with 10 bases left between them. The CDR3 has 13 amino acids. The CDR3 region is CASSAGSRYGYTF. In DNA, the CDR3 is TGTGCCAGCAGCGCAGGAAGCCGCTATGGCTACACCTTC.

The rearrangement links TRBV18 to TRBJ2-1, with a tentative D call TRBD1 (5 bases). V lost 5 bases and J 8 bases, leaving 19 bases between the germline ends. Germline CDR1 KGHSH, CDR2 LQKENI. The CDR3 spans 15 residues. The CDR3 protein is CASSTRYTARDEQFF. The CDR3 nucleotides are TGTGCCAGCTCAACACGATATACAGCCAGGGATGAGCAGTTCTTC.

Here the CDR3 DNA reads TGTGCCAGCAGCGACAATACAGGGGGCAGAAAACTGTTTTTT. Residues: CASSDNTGGRKLFF. This chain joins TRBV3-1 (or the pseudogene TRBV3-2) and TRBJ1-4; 9 bases match TRBD1. This CDR3 comprises 14 residues. The germline V gene has CDR1 LGHDT and CDR2 YNNKEL (reference sequence). V shed 5 bases and J 10 bases; nucleotides not matched to a gene: 8.

V usage is TRBV5-1 and J usage is TRBJ2-2; no clear D gene. This CDR3 region has 14 residues. Trimming left V 2 bases short and J 2 bases short, with 7 bases between. The germline gives CDR1 SGHRS, CDR2 YFSETQ. This CDR3 is CASSLYTNTGELFF. The CDR3 nucleotides are TGCGCCAGCAGCTTATACACTAACACCGGGGAGCTGTTTTTT.

The CDR3 DNA is TGTGCCAGCAGCTTATGGGGGCCTAATGGCTACACCTTC. As protein: CASSLWGPNGYTF. The rearrangement links TRBV7-8 to TRBJ1-2; D might be TRBD1 (6 bases). V was trimmed by 2 bases and J by 6 bases, leaving 10 bases between them. The CDR3 extends over 13 amino acids. Germline loops: CDR1 SGHVS, CDR2 FQNEAQ. Based on the CDR3 plus reference TRBV7-8 and TRBJ1-2, the full variable domain is GAGVSQSPRYKVAKRGQDVALRCDPISGHVSLFWYQQALGQGPEFLTYFQNEAQLDKSGLPSDRFFAERPEGSVSTLKIQRTQQEDSAVYLCASSLWGPNGYTFGSGTRLTVV.

This clone was picked up one time. The CDR3 DNA follows: TGCGCCAGCAGCTTGTTGGCAGGGAACACTGAAGCTTTCTTT. Its translation is CASSLLAGNTEAFF. The rearrangement joins TRBV5-1 to TRBJ1-1; D gene uncertain. The CDR3 runs 14 residues. The germline gives CDR1 SGHRS, CDR2 YFSETQ. The V end lost 1 base, the J end lost 1 base, and 8 bases lay between the germline ends.

V is TRBV2 and J is TRBJ2-7, with 9 bases matching TRBD1. V shed 6 bases, J shed 6 bases, and the junction held 6 bases outside the gene matches. The CDR3 extends over 13 amino acids. Germline assignment: CDR1 SNHLY and CDR2 FYNNEI. CDR3 region: CASRRDRESEQYV. The CDR3 DNA is TGTGCCAGCAGGAGGGACAGGGAGAGCGAGCAGTACGTC.

This chain joins TRBV19 and TRBJ1-1; no definite D call. V was trimmed by 3 bases and J by 2 bases, leaving 16 bases between them. CDR3 length equals 16 residues. Germline V gene lookup returns CDR1 LNHDA and CDR2 SQIVND (reference sequence). CDR3 nucleotide sequence: TGTGCCAGTAGTATCCCGCGGGCGGCGGCAAACACTGAAGCTTTCTTT. Its protein product is CASSIPRAAANTEAFF.

The V call is TRBV6-1, the J call TRBJ1-2; no reliable D call. V lost 2 bases to trimming and J lost 1 base, with 17 bases between them. The CDR3 consists of 17 residues. Germline V lookup: CDR1 MNHNS, CDR2 SASEGT. CDR3 nucleotides: TGTGCCAGCAGTGAAAGGGAAGGGTTTGGGGTTAACTATGGCTACACCTTC. Protein: CASSEREGFGVNYGYTF.

The chain carries TRBV11-2 and TRBJ1-2; no definite D call. In germline, CDR1 is SGHAT, CDR2 FQNNGV. The CDR3 length is 13 residues. Trimming cost V 3 bases and J 7 bases, with 12 bases left between them. The CDR3 DNA reads as TGTGCCAGCAGCTTTAGGGAAGGAAGTGGCTACACCTTC. It is translated as CASSFREGSGYTF.

This chain links TRBV19 with TRBJ1-3, with D unclear. Germline V lookup: CDR1 LNHDA, CDR2 SQIVND (reference sequence). There are 13 residues in the CDR3. Trimming took 7 bases from V and 0 from J, leaving 7 bases between them. The CDR3 reads CASNLLSGNTIYF. The CDR3 region has the DNA TGTGCCAGTAACTTGCTCTCTGGAAACACCATATATTTT.

The V gene is TRBV11-2, the J gene TRBJ1-1; 10 nucleotides agree with TRBD1. V was pared by 5 bases and J by 0 bases, with 9 bases of the junction left unmatched. Germline V gene sequence: CDR1 SGHAT, CDR2 FQNNGV. This CDR3 spans 17 amino acids. This CDR3 is CASSPTDRGLMNTEAFF. The DNA for the CDR3 is TGTGCCAGCAGCCCTACCGACAGGGGGCTCATGAACACTGAAGCTTTCTTT.

The chain combines TRBV24-1 with TRBJ2-5; TRBD2 matches 8 bases. CDR3 length: 17 amino acids. Per the germline V gene, CDR1 is KGHDR and CDR2 is SFDVKD. V was pared by 9 bases and J by 5 bases, with 19 bases of the junction left unmatched. CDR3 in DNA: TGTGCCACCTCCGGGGGGGGGAAGGACGGGGATGGGGAGACCCAGTACTTC. It yields the protein CATSGGGKDGDGETQYF.

The chain uses TRBV6-5 and TRBJ2-7, with unresolved D. CDR1 and CDR2 (germline): MNHEY, SVGAGI. The CDR3 runs 13 residues. The V end lost 7 bases, the J end lost 1 base, and 11 bases lay between the germline ends. This chain's CDR3 is CASKSYTSYEQYV. The CDR3 coding sequence is TGTGCCAGCAAAAGTTATACGTCCTACGAGCAGTACGTC.

V is TRBV3-1 (or the pseudogene TRBV3-2) and J is TRBJ2-5, with 10 bases identical to TRBD2. In germline, CDR1 is LGHDT, CDR2 YNNKEL (reference sequence). Trimming took 1 base from V and 3 from J; bases not matched to a gene: 14. The CDR3 totals 19 residues. The CDR3 sequence: CASSQASGGGKGIEETQYF. In nucleotides, the CDR3 is TGTGCCAGCAGCCAAGCTAGCGGGGGAGGTAAGGGCATAGAAGAGACCCAGTACTTC.

The chain has TRBV19 and TRBJ2-5; 9 bases are a match to TRBD1. V lost 6 bases, J lost 4 bases, and 9 bases stayed unmatched. CDR1 is LNHDA and CDR2 is SQIVND in the germline V gene (reference sequence). The CDR3 sequence is 15 residues long. CDR3 in DNA: TGTGCCAGTAGCCGGGACAGGGACCCTCCAGAGACCCAGTACTTC. It codes for CASSRDRDPPETQYF.

The V gene is TRBV7-9, the J gene TRBJ1-6; 8 bases match TRBD1. CDR1 and CDR2 (germline): SEHNR, FQNEAQ (reference sequence). V trimming: 5 bases; J trimming: 9 bases; junction bases outside the gene matches: 9. CDR3 length: 15 residues. The CDR3 coding sequence is TGTGCCAGCAGCCCCCGGACAGGGCAGGGTTCACCCCTCCACTTT. Translating it yields CASSPRTGQGSPLHF.

V is TRBV7-3 and J is TRBJ2-3; TRBD1 agrees at 8 bases. Germline V gene sequence: CDR1 SGHTA, CDR2 FQGTGA. The V and J ends lost 0 bases and 6 bases, in that order; junction bases with no gene match: 5. This CDR3 region has 15 residues. The CDR3 nucleotides read TGTGCCAGCAGCTTAACGTCAGGGGGCGATGATACGCAGTATTTT. Translated: CASSLTSGGDDTQYF.

CDR3 sequence: CAWGTSGGYTDTQYF. The CDR3 DNA sequence: TGTGCCTGGGGGACTAGCGGGGGGTATACAGATACGCAGTATTTT. The chain carries TRBV30 and TRBJ2-3; 15 bases map to TRBD2. Germline assignment: CDR1 GTSNPN and CDR2 SVGIG (reference sequence). The ends lost 5 bases at V and 3 bases at J; junction bases unmatched: 3. The CDR3 spans 15 residues.

This chain uses TRBV7-3 with TRBJ2-3, with unresolved D. This CDR3 comprises 11 residues. Germline-derived CDR1 and CDR2 are SGHTA and FQGTGA. V lost 8 bases and J lost 5, with 8 bases in between. Here the CDR3 reads CASGSGDTQYF. Here the CDR3 DNA reads TGTGCCAGCGGCTCCGGAGATACGCAGTATTTT.